Listed below are T cell receptor beta chains from one sample, sequenced in a study of graft-versus-host responses after intestinal transplantation. Their antigens remain unidentified. Clones were sequenced by immunoSEQ multiplex PCR, and TCRdb holds only the in-frame ones, with some missing. The sample consists of about 50,000 clones, approximately 84% of them appearing once. Sequencing was performed on unstimulated CD4+ T cells sorted from spleen or lymph node cells, taken before transplant. Source of these receptors: a human donor who was the organ donor for an intestinal transplant. Each CDR3 is given without its conserved first and last residue.

v_gene	j_gene	CDR3aa
TRBV7-9	TRBJ1-5	ASSLGGPSNQPQH
TRBV27	TRBJ2-2	ASSSGTRTGELF
TRBV7-9	TRBJ1-2	ASSLKGLRVNYGYT
TRBV30	TRBJ1-2	AWSRGQYGYT
TRBV21-1	TRBJ1-2	ASKDRDRAGGYT
TRBV10-1	TRBJ1-1	ASSDWDTEAF
TRBV6-5	TRBJ1-1	ASSYSAGGTEAF
TRBV10-3	TRBJ2-3	AISEGAGDTQY
TRBV27	TRBJ2-1	ASRIASSYNEQF
TRBV6-5	TRBJ1-1	ASGRTATNTEAF
TRBV18	TRBJ1-1	ASSPDGAEAF
TRBV19	TRBJ2-5	ASSPYGVQETQY
TRBV7-2	TRBJ2-5	ASRAGGGRTQY
TRBV19	TRBJ2-3	ASSGIKSPDTQY
TRBV6-5	TRBJ2-3	ASSRLATSTDTQY
TRBV29-1	NA	SGQGSSYEQY
TRBV30	TRBJ2-5	AWTKTGGTEETQY
TRBV18	TRBJ1-1	ASSQGNTEAF
TRBV30	TRBJ2-2	AWSVGAFGTAITGELF
TRBV30	TRBJ1-2	AWRVGTGSVEGYT
TRBV12-5	TRBJ1-5	ASGVPGVPHQPQH
TRBV7-9	TRBJ2-3	ASSFRGEADTQY
TRBV9	TRBJ2-5	ASCRAGAGETQY
TRBV9	TRBJ1-2	ASSVDANYGYT
TRBV4-3	TRBJ1-4	ASSLRRAATNEKLF
TRBV27	TRBJ2-1	AAHSRGQGWNEQF
TRBV4-3	TRBJ1-2	ASSQEGRGRNYGYT
TRBV6-5	TRBJ2-7	ASSWTGGPSYEQY
TRBV2	TRBJ2-7	ASSLRQGTYEQY
TRBV10-2	TRBJ1-1	ATGTGGTEAF
TRBV10-2	TRBJ2-7	ASTSGGHYEQY
TRBV6-5	TRBJ1-1	ASSPPGANTEAF
TRBV6-6	TRBJ1-5	ATKNQGISNQPQH
TRBV7-8	TRBJ2-4	ASSLGRRSAKNIQY
TRBV2	TRBJ2-3	ASRRQGAGDTQY
TRBV4-1	TRBJ1-2	ASSQDGQARGYT
TRBV5-6	TRBJ1-2	ASRQGRGRT
TRBV19	TRBJ1-2	ASTLDRYGGYT
TRBV30	TRBJ1-1	AWSRGVGTEAF
TRBV6-5	TRBJ2-5	ASSQTGRKTQY
TRBV30	TRBJ2-2	ARRGSSMNTGELF
TRBV15	TRBJ1-1	ATSREIWGALMNTEAF
TRBV4-1	TRBJ2-1	ASRPAQGSGSKNEQF
TRBV5-1	TRBJ1-2	ASSLDHPNYGYT
TRBV7-8	TRBJ2-1	ASSLTLGQGQGGQF
TRBV18	TRBJ1-5	ASSYIPPSGTYQPQH
TRBV19	TRBJ2-2	ASSIGTGLTGELF
TRBV12-5	TRBJ1-5	ASGLVLKRGAVSNQPQH
TRBV19	TRBJ1-1	ASSIGHKNTEAF
TRBV5-1	TRBJ2-1	ASSLTSGRYNEQF
TRBV7-7	TRBJ2-5	ASSLEQQETQY
TRBV11-2	TRBJ1-2	ASRQTGGVNYGYT
TRBV29-1	NA	SGQGSSYEQY